Listed here are 18 T cell receptor beta chains from one sample, sequenced in a study of early T cells in non-severe SARS-CoV-2 infection. TCRdb re-derived calls from the 5' RACE reads in MiXCR, one entry per CDR3 protein. The sample lists nearly 90,000 distinct CDR3 sequences; about 15% were seen once. The sequencing input was whole blood. Receptors were obtained from an adult who was a healthcare worker with PCR-confirmed SARS-CoV-2 infection or an uninfected control (not recorded which).

This clonotype has a handful of counts. The V call is TRBV11-2, the J call TRBJ2-3; 9 bases map to TRBD2. Germline V gene data show CDR1 as SGHAT and CDR2 as FQNNGV. Unmatched junction bases numbered 2, after V lost 1 base and J lost 0 bases. The CDR3 consists of 16 residues. The CDR3 here is CASSLVAGVSTDTQYF. CDR3 nucleotides: TGTGCCAGCAGCTTAGTAGCGGGAGTAAGCACAGATACGCAGTATTTT.

This clonotype showed up just a few times. The chain employs TRBV2 and TRBJ2-3, with D hard to call. The CDR3 is 11 residues long. Germline-derived CDR1 and CDR2 are SNHLY and FYNNEI. V lost 7 bases and J 6 bases, leaving 8 bases between the germline ends. CDR3 in amino acids: CASKGRDTQYF. DNA for the CDR3: TGTGCCAGCAAAGGAAGGGATACGCAGTATTTT. Together with reference TRBV2 and TRBJ2-3, the CDR3 gives the full variable domain: EPEVTQTPSHQVTQMGQEVILRCVPISNHLYFYWYRQILGQKVEFLVSFYNNEISEKSEIFDDQFSVERPDGSNFTLKIRSTKLEDSAMYFCASKGRDTQYFGPGTRLTVL.

In its sample, this clonotype was seen a few times. This chain joins TRBV12-3 or TRBV12-4 and TRBJ2-1; 7 nucleotides align to TRBD2. This CDR3 has 16 residues. J gave up 0 bases and V 6 bases, and 8 bases lay outside the gene matches. CDR3 sequence reads: CASSPWGRDSYNEQFF. The CDR3 DNA reads TGTGCCAGCAGCCCCTGGGGGAGGGACTCCTACAATGAGCAGTTCTTC.

This clonotype was seen a single time. A read error may be the cause here, since a much bigger clone is one base away. The chain uses TRBV5-4 and TRBJ2-1; D is ambiguous. The CDR3 spans 16 residues. CDR1 SGHNT and CDR2 YYREEE come from the germline V gene (reference sequence). The CDR3 DNA sequence: TGTGCCAACAGCTCCTGGGCCCTCACAACCTACAATGAGCAGTTCTTC. It translates to CANSSWALTTYNEQFF.

CDR3 nucleotides: TGTGCCAGCTCACGTGGTCGGGACGAGAACTACGAGCAGTACTTC. Protein product: CASSRGRDENYEQYF. The gene calls are TRBV18 and TRBJ2-7; tentatively, D is TRBD1 or TRBD2 (5 bases each). Germline CDR1 reads KGHSH; CDR2 reads LQKENI. The CDR3 loop spans 15 amino acids. The ends were cut back, 4 bases at V and 3 bases at J, with 16 bases in the middle.

V usage is TRBV12-3 or TRBV12-4 and J usage is TRBJ1-4; 7 nucleotides align to TRBD1. The CDR3 is 16 residues long. The ends lost 6 bases at V and 4 bases at J; junction bases unmatched: 11. The CDR3 loop reads CASSSHGQVFNEKLFF. DNA of the CDR3: TGTGCCAGCAGCTCCCACGGACAGGTTTTTAATGAAAAACTGTTTTTT.

This clonotype has only a few counts. The V call is TRBV18, the J call TRBJ2-2; unclear D gene. The CDR3 sequence is 12 residues long. The germline V gene has CDR1 KGHSH and CDR2 LQKENI. The V end was cut by 1 base, the J end by 10 bases, with 7 bases between. This CDR3 is CASSPRLEELFF. The CDR3 DNA reads as TGTGCCAGCTCACCACGCTTAGAGGAGCTGTTTTTT.

A few counts support this clonotype. The rearrangement joins TRBV4-1 to TRBJ2-2, with 9 bases that match TRBD1. The V gene end was trimmed by 4 bases and the J gene end by 7 bases; junction bases not matched to a gene: 10. The CDR3 loop spans 16 amino acids. CDR1 is MGHRA, CDR2 YSYEKL, per germline. The CDR3 here is CASSPMPGQGSGELFF. In DNA, the CDR3 is TGCGCCAGCAGCCCGATGCCGGGACAGGGTAGCGGGGAGCTGTTTTTT.

The table lists this clonotype with many counts. The chain employs TRBV9 and TRBJ2-7, with 11 bases matching TRBD1. Trimming removed 5 bases from V and 0 bases from J; junction bases left unmatched: 10. Per germline, CDR1 SGDLS and CDR2 YYNGEE. The CDR3 has 17 residues. The CDR3 is CASSTGQGAMSSYEQYF. CDR3 bases: TGTGCCAGCAGTACCGGACAGGGGGCTATGAGCTCCTACGAGCAGTACTTC.

In its sample, this clonotype was seen once. This chain links TRBV4-2 with TRBJ1-5; D is possibly TRBD1 (5 bases). Trimming took off 1 base at V and 4 bases at J, with 17 bases between the two ends. Germline V CDR1 and CDR2: LGHNA, YNFKEQ. The CDR3 consists of 17 residues. CDR3 loop: CASSQVTGRASNQPQHF. The CDR3 nucleotides are TGTGCCAGCAGCCAAGTAACTGGCAGGGCTTCAAATCAGCCCCAGCATTTT.

This clonotype was found a few times. The V call is TRBV29-1, the J call TRBJ2-4; weak D call: TRBD1 (5 bases). This CDR3 has 13 residues. V lost 7 bases and J lost 8, with 18 bases in between. Germline V CDR1 and CDR2: SQVTM, ANQGSEA. CDR3 nucleotides: TGCAGCGCCTTCGCTTGGGGCGCAGACATTCAGTACTTC. Translated: CSAFAWGADIQYF.

This clonotype has at least ten counts. The V call is TRBV29-1, the J call TRBJ2-7; unclear D gene. Germline V CDR1 and CDR2: SQVTM, ANQGSEA. V shed 0 bases and J shed 4 bases, with 7 bases lying between them. This CDR3 is 12 amino acids long. CDR3 region: CSVEDVGYEQYF. The CDR3 region has the DNA TGCAGCGTTGAAGATGTGGGTTACGAGCAGTACTTC.

This clonotype was seen a handful of times. This chain's CDR3 is CASSPVSSYEQYF. In DNA, the CDR3 is TGTGCCAGCAGCCCGGTTAGCTCCTACGAGCAGTACTTC. The chain links TRBV9 to TRBJ2-7; D unclear. The germline CDR1 and CDR2 sequences are SGDLS and YYNGEE. The CDR3 sequence is 13 residues long. V was clipped by 4 bases and J by 0 bases, with 8 bases between them.

This rearrangement joins TRBV2 to TRBJ2-2, with D maybe TRBD1 (6 bases). Germline V CDR1 and CDR2: SNHLY, FYNNEI. V was cut by 6 bases and J by 1 base, with 9 bases left in between. CDR3 length: 14 amino acids. CDR3 region: CASRGGVNTGELFF. In DNA, the CDR3 is TGTGCCAGCAGAGGGGGAGTGAACACCGGGGAGCTGTTTTTT.

J is TRBJ1-1 and V is TRBV20-1, with TRBD1 matching over 9 bases. The V gene end was trimmed by 7 bases and the J gene end by 4 bases; junction bases not matched to a gene: 4. Germline V gene sequence: CDR1 DFQATT, CDR2 SNEGSKA (reference sequence). The CDR3 sequence is 12 residues long. As DNA, the CDR3 is TGCAGTGTTAAACAGGGGGCCACTGAAGCTTTCTTT. This sequence encodes CSVKQGATEAFF.

The V call is TRBV7-2, the J call TRBJ2-5, with 8 bases fitting TRBD1. Trimming took 1 base from V and 5 from J; bases not matched to a gene: 6. Germline V gene data show CDR1 as SGHTA and CDR2 as FQGNSA. The CDR3 length is 15 residues. DNA for the CDR3: TGTGCCAGCAGCTTAGGGGGACAGGAATGGGAGACCCAGTACTTC. The encoded protein is CASSLGGQEWETQYF.

A few counts support this clonotype. The V and J genes are TRBV28 and TRBJ1-1; TRBD1 matches 12 bases. The ends lost 8 bases at V and 6 bases at J; junction bases unmatched: 4. The germline gives CDR1 MDHEN, CDR2 SYDVKM. This CDR3 contains 13 residues. This CDR3 reads CASRDRGRSEAFF. The CDR3 DNA reads as TGTGCCAGCCGGGACAGGGGGCGGTCTGAAGCTTTCTTT.

This sequence joins TRBV12-3 or TRBV12-4 and TRBJ1-2, with a weak D call TRBD1 (5 bases). V was shortened by 5 bases and J by 2 bases, with 15 bases between the two germline ends. The CDR3 sequence is 15 residues long. The CDR3 nucleotides read TGTGCCAGCAGTCTCGTACAGGACTTGAACTATGGCTACACCTTC. It encodes CASSLVQDLNYGYTF.